Sequencing of this TCR beta chain was carried out in a study of PD-1 blockade in classical Hodgkin lymphoma. Study-level results: Exclusion was the outcome for patients who began nivolumab under 1 year after ASCT. Similar baseline diversity was found in complete responders and newly diagnosed patients.

Relapse after autologous stem cell transplantation occurred in every patient, and brentuximab vedotin exposure varied. Sequencing was performed with immunoSEQ multiplex PCR; in TCRdb, only in-frame clones are kept and a portion is missing. The sample holds over 9,000 clones; around 79% are singletons and the top ten take approximately 35%. Turning to this clone: Antigen unknown.

The TCR was taken from a human donor with classical Hodgkin lymphoma. Sample: peripheral blood mononuclear cells (PBMCs), taken at baseline.

CDR3 bases: TGTGCCAGTAGAGGGACAGGGGGGCAGCCCCAGCATTTT. This sequence encodes CASRGTGGQPQHF. This rearrangement joins TRBV19 to TRBJ1-5; TRBD1 matches at 11 bases. The J segment lost 7 bases and the V segment lost 6 bases, leaving 2 bases of the junction unmatched. Looked up from germline, CDR1 is LNHDA and CDR2 is SQIVND (reference sequence). There are 13 residues in the CDR3.